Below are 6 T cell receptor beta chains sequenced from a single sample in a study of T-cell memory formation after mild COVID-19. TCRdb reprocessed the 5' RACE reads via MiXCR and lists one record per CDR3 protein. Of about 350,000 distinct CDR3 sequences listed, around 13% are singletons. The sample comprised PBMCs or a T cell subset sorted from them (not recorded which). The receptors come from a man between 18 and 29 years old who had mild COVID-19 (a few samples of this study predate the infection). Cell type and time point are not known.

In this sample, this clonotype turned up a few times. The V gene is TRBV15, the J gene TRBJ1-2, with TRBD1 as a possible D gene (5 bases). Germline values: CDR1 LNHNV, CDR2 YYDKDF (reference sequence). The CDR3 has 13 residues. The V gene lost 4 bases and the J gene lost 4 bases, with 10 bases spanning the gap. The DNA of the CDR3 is TGTGCCACCAGCACAGGGAGTGCCTATGGCTACACCTTC. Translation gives CATSTGSAYGYTF.

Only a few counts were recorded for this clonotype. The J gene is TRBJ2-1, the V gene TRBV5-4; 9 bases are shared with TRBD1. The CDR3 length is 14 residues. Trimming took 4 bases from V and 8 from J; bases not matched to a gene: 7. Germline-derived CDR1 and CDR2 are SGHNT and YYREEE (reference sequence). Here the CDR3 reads CASSTYTGGDEQFF. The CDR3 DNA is TGTGCCAGCAGCACTTACACAGGGGGCGATGAGCAGTTCTTC.

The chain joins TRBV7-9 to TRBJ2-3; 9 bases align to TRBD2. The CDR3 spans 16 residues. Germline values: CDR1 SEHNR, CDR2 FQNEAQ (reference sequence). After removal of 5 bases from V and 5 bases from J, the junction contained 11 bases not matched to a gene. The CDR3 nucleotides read TGTGCCAGCAGCCCTAGGGGGCGGGGGGGACAAGATACGCAGTATTTT. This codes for CASSPRGRGGQDTQYF.

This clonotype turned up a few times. The CDR3 loop reads CASSQGQGARIQYF. The CDR3 nucleotides read TGTGCCAGCAGCCAGGGACAGGGGGCGAGAATTCAGTACTTC. The chain employs TRBV9 and TRBJ2-4, with 12 bases lining up with TRBD1. CDR1 SGDLS and CDR2 YYNGEE come from the germline V gene. After removal of 4 bases from V and 10 bases from J, the junction contained 6 bases not matched to a gene. CDR3 length: 14 amino acids.

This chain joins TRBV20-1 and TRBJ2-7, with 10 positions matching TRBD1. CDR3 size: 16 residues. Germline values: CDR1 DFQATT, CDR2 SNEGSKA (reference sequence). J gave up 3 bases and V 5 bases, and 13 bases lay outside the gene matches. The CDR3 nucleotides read TGCAGTGCTGCCGGGGACAGGGGCCGGGGCCTCTACGAGCAGTACTTC. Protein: CSAAGDRGRGLYEQYF.

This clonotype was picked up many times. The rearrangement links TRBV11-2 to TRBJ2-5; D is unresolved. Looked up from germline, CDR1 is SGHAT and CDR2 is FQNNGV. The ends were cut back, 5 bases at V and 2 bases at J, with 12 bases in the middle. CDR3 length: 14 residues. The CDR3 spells CASSPRVLQETQYF. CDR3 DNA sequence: TGTGCCAGCAGCCCGCGAGTGCTGCAAGAGACCCAGTACTTC.